This TCR beta chain was observed in a study of beta chain features in type 1 diabetes. Expressed TCRB transcripts were sequenced because the entire RNA isolate underwent reverse transcription. TCRdb's table, derived via immunoSEQ multiplex PCR, lists solely in-frame clones and lacks some. The sample records more than 550,000 clones, roughly 13% being singletons. This clone was seen only a few times. What it binds is unknown. General observations from the study: Compared with healthy donors, patients appeared to share more similar naive, central memory and regulatory TCRB repertoires. In every one of the four CD4+ subsets, TCRB CDR3s were moderately but significantly shorter in Type 1 diabetes patients. The question of HLA type influencing TCRB rearrangement was one that remained unresolved here. Reduced insertions and increased deletions marked VDJ junctions in type 1 diabetes patients.

Trimming removed 0 bases at V and 5 bases at J, with 7 bases between. From germline, CDR1 is SGHDN and CDR2 FVKESK. The CDR3 totals 13 residues. The chain combines TRBV14 with TRBJ1-2; D gene uncertain. The sequenced sample consisted of naive CD4+ T cells from blood. This clonotype was sampled from a man aged 18 to 30 with type 1 diabetes. CDR3 DNA: TGTGCCAGCAGCCAAGAGGTTTGGTATGGCTACACCTTC. This sequence encodes CASSQEVWYGYTF. Complete variable domain (other parts from reference TRBV14 and TRBJ1-2): EAGVTQFPSHSVIEKGQTVTLRCDPISGHDNLYWYRRVMGKEIKFLLHFVKESKQDESGMPNNRFLAERTGGTYSTLKVQPAELEDSGVYFCASSQEVWYGYTFGSGTRLTVV.